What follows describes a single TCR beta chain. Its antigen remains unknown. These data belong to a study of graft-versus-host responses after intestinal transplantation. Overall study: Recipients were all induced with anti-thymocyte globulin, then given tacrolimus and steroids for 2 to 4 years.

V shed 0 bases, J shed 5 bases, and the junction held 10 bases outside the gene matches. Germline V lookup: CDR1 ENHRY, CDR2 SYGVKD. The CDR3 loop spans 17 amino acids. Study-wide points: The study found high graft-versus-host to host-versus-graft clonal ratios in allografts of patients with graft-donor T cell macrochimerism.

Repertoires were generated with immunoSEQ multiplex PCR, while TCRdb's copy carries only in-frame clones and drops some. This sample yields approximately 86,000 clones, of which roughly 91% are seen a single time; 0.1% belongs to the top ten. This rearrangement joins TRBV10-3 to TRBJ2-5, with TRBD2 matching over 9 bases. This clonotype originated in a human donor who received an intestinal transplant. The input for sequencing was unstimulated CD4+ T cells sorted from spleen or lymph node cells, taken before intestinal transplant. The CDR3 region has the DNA TGTGCCATCAGTGAGTCGATTGCGGGGGGGCCTATTGAGACCCAGTACTTC. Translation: CAISESIAGGPIETQYF.